These 28 T cell receptor beta chains share one sample of origin, sequenced in a study of T cell responses to AZD1222 COVID-19 vaccine (dated by TCRdb to about 2021). The sample's time point label is to be understood as: about 28 days (+/-7) after the second vaccine dose. Libraries were prepared through the immunoSEQ multiplex PCR assay. TCRdb took over this immuneACCESS table, retaining in-frame rearrangements with V and J assigned. Such tables are incomplete; in checked studies, under half of the missing clones stem from an unresolved V gene, and the remainder is unexplained. The sample table lists 180,000 or so clones, around 90% of them with a count of one. Roughly 1.9% of the sample comes from the top ten. The specimen was peripheral blood, collected 28 days after the second AZD1222 dose. These receptors all stem from an adult who received the AZD1222 COVID-19 vaccine.

V is TRBV19 and J is TRBJ1-5, with D possibly matching TRBD1 (6 bases). Germline V CDR1 and CDR2: LNHDA, SQIVND (reference sequence). CDR3 length: 16 residues. The V end was cut by 3 bases, the J end by 9 bases, with 21 bases between. Here the CDR3 reads CASSIGGRGGNWPQHF. Written as DNA, the CDR3 is TGTGCCAGTAGTATCGGAGGGAGAGGGGGGAATTGGCCCCAGCATTTT.

The rearrangement uses TRBV2 and TRBJ1-6, with TRBD1 identical over 7 bases. The V and J ends lost 6 bases and 3 bases, in that order; junction bases with no gene match: 5. The CDR3 is made up of 15 amino acids. Per germline, CDR1 SNHLY and CDR2 FYNNEI. The CDR3 loop reads CASRGGTDYNSPLHF. CDR3 bases: TGTGCCAGCAGGGGGGGGACAGACTATAATTCACCCCTCCACTTT.

V gene TRBV19 combines with J gene TRBJ1-2; 8 nucleotides align to TRBD1. The CDR3 runs to 14 residues. Germline trimming cut 6 bases from V and 7 bases from J; bases unmatched to any gene: 10. Per germline, CDR1 LNHDA and CDR2 SQIVND (reference sequence). The CDR3 region is CASRTSPGGVGYTF. The CDR3 region has the DNA TGTGCCAGTAGGACTTCCCCAGGGGGCGTTGGCTACACCTTC.

The chain recombines TRBV2 with TRBJ2-1; a weak D match, TRBD1 (6 bases). The germline gives CDR1 SNHLY, CDR2 FYNNEI. The CDR3 is made up of 15 amino acids. Trimming cost V 2 bases and J 5 bases, with 13 bases left between them. The CDR3 region has the DNA TGTGCCAGCAGTGAACAGGGGCAGGGAGACAATGAGCAGTTCTTC. Translated: CASSEQGQGDNEQFF.

The chain uses TRBV10-3 and TRBJ2-5, with D perhaps TRBD1 or TRBD2 (5 bases each). The CDR3 runs to 14 residues. Germline-derived CDR1 and CDR2 are ENHRY and SYGVKD. Trimming pared 8 bases from V and 4 bases from J, leaving 17 bases between. Here the CDR3 reads CAIRGASSGETQYF. The CDR3 nucleotides read TGTGCCATCCGGGGCGCGTCTAGTGGAGAGACCCAGTACTTC.

This chain links TRBV2 with TRBJ1-2, with TRBD1 as a possible D gene (6 bases). Germline V CDR1 and CDR2: SNHLY, FYNNEI. This CDR3 is 13 amino acids long. V lost 6 bases, J lost 6 bases, and 14 bases lay in between. The CDR3, as DNA: TGTGCCAGCAGCCGGGGACATAGCGATGGCTACACCTTC. Encoded protein: CASSRGHSDGYTF.

The chain combines TRBV7-9 with TRBJ1-5; 7 nucleotides agree with TRBD1. Germline values: CDR1 SEHNR, CDR2 FQNEAQ (reference sequence). There are 14 residues in the CDR3. V gave up 5 bases and J gave up 2 bases; unmatched junction bases: 3. This CDR3 reads CASSPTGGNQPQHF. The CDR3 DNA is TGTGCCAGCAGCCCCACAGGGGGCAATCAGCCCCAGCATTTT.

The V gene is TRBV7-2, the J gene TRBJ1-6; D not resolved. The V gene's germline CDR1 is SGHTA and CDR2 FQGNSA. The CDR3 totals 15 residues. V was clipped by 3 bases and J by 0 bases, with 6 bases between them. CDR3 sequence (DNA): TGTGCCAGCAGCTTCTCGAGCTCCTATAATTCACCCCTCCACTTT. The encoded protein is CASSFSSSYNSPLHF.

This clone has only one observation. This chain connects TRBV28 to TRBJ2-1, with TRBD2 matching over 9 bases. Trimming cost V 7 bases and J 3 bases; bases outside gene matches: 7. Germline loops: CDR1 MDHEN, CDR2 SYDVKM. This CDR3 is 15 amino acids long. The chain's CDR3 is CASISSTSGYNEQFF. CDR3 coding DNA: TGTGCCAGCATCTCTTCGACTAGCGGCTACAATGAGCAGTTCTTC.

The chain carries TRBV7-9 and TRBJ2-3; D is possibly TRBD2 (6 bases). The length of the CDR3 is 13 residues. In germline, CDR1 is SEHNR, CDR2 FQNEAQ (reference sequence). Trimming pared 5 bases from V and 7 bases from J, leaving 13 bases between. CDR3 loop: CASSPPGRNTQYF. For the CDR3, the DNA is TGTGCCAGCAGCCCCCCAGGGAGGAATACGCAGTATTTT.

Only a few counts were recorded for this clone. This chain links TRBV11-1 with TRBJ1-1; maybe TRBD1 (6 bases). V gave up 3 bases and J gave up 1 base, with 12 bases separating them. Germline-derived CDR1 and CDR2 are SGHAT and FQDESV (reference sequence). The CDR3 is 15 amino acids. The CDR3 coding sequence is TGTGCCAGCAGCTTCGGGGACACAGCGAACACTGAAGCTTTCTTT. Translating it yields CASSFGDTANTEAFF.

V and J are TRBV10-3 and TRBJ1-2; no clear D gene. V lost 0 bases and J 6 bases, leaving 8 bases between the germline ends. Germline V CDR1 and CDR2: ENHRY, SYGVKD. The CDR3 is made up of 13 amino acids. The CDR3 protein is CAISESVSNGYTF. Written as DNA, the CDR3 is TGTGCCATCAGTGAGTCGGTTTCGAATGGCTACACCTTC.

V gene TRBV30 combines with J gene TRBJ2-7, with D possibly matching TRBD1 (6 bases). V lost 2 bases and J 6 bases, leaving 23 bases between the germline ends. Germline V gives CDR1 GTSNPN, CDR2 SVGIG (reference sequence). This CDR3 has 16 amino acids. The CDR3 loop is CAWSSWARGTSAEQYF. The CDR3 region has the DNA TGTGCCTGGAGTTCGTGGGCCAGGGGAACCTCCGCCGAGCAGTACTTC.

The rearrangement uses TRBV7-2 and TRBJ2-3, with unresolved D. V shed 1 base and J shed 11 bases, with 13 bases lying between them. Germline values: CDR1 SGHTA, CDR2 FQGNSA. The CDR3 has 13 residues. In DNA form, the CDR3 reads TGTGCCAGCAGCTTAGTGGGCTTTCCAAAGCAGTATTTT. Amino acids: CASSLVGFPKQYF. Supplemented by reference TRBV7-2 and TRBJ2-3, the full variable domain reads GAGVSQSPSNKVTEKGKDVELRCDPISGHTALYWYRQSLGQGLEFLIYFQGNSAPDKSGLPSDRFSAERTGGSVSTLTIQRTQQEDSAVYLCASSLVGFPKQYFGPGTRLTVL.

The chain joins TRBV3-1 (or the pseudogene TRBV3-2) to TRBJ1-1, with no clear D. The V end was cut by 1 base, the J end by 8 bases, with 11 bases between. Germline loops: CDR1 LGHDT, CDR2 YNNKEL (reference sequence). This CDR3 comprises 13 residues. In DNA form, the CDR3 reads TGTGCCAGCAGCCAAGGGACCCTCTCAGAAGCTTTCTTT. It specifies CASSQGTLSEAFF.

This rearrangement joins TRBV7-2 to TRBJ1-1; 7 bases are a match to TRBD1. The CDR3 consists of 16 residues. The junction had 12 bases not matched to a gene; V was cut back by 4 bases and J by 4 bases. The germline gives CDR1 SGHTA, CDR2 FQGNSA. CDR3 nucleotide sequence: TGTGCCAGCAGCTCTTACAGGGGCGGCGGGATCACTGAAGCTTTCTTT. The encoded protein is CASSSYRGGGITEAFF.

The V gene is TRBV28, the J gene TRBJ1-2, with no clear D. Germline V gene lookup returns CDR1 MDHEN and CDR2 SYDVKM. Trimming removed 5 bases at V and 3 bases at J, with 10 bases between. This CDR3 spans 13 amino acids. DNA of the CDR3: TGTGCCAGCAGTCCACATGAGGACTATGGCTACACCTTC. Its protein product is CASSPHEDYGYTF.

The chain is built from TRBV7-6 and TRBJ1-3; the D is unclear. V was pared by 4 bases and J by 4 bases, with 17 bases between. The germline V gene encodes CDR1 SGHVS and CDR2 FNYEAQ. CDR3 length equals 16 residues. This CDR3 reads CASSSRTTQPGNTIYF. CDR3 sequence (DNA): TGTGCCAGCAGCTCCAGGACCACTCAGCCGGGAAACACCATATATTTT.

The CDR3 DNA reads TGTGCCACCCGCAGTCACGGCCCGGGGGGGGAGCAGTACTTC. Its protein is CATRSHGPGGEQYF. The chain uses TRBV28 and TRBJ2-7, with TRBD2 matching 8 bases. CDR1 is MDHEN and CDR2 is SYDVKM in the germline V gene. This CDR3 comprises 14 residues. Losses at the gene ends were 10 bases for V and 7 bases for J; bases not matched to a gene: 15.

The CDR3 region has the DNA TGTGCCAGCAGTGGGACAGGGGGGGACTATGGCTACACCTTC. Translated: CASSGTGGDYGYTF. The chain is built from TRBV2 and TRBJ1-2, with TRBD1 matching over 10 bases. The CDR3 is made up of 14 amino acids. The V segment lost 4 bases and the J segment 3 bases; nucleotides outside the gene matches: 2. CDR1 is SNHLY and CDR2 is FYNNEI in the germline V gene.

This clone was seen a single time. The chain uses TRBV21-1 and TRBJ2-7; the D segment call TRBD2 is taken from the table without a DNA check. TRBV21-1 is annotated as a pseudogene. This CDR3 region has 19 residues. Here the CDR3 reads CASSPQVNSGTSGGDEQYF. CDR3 sequence (DNA): TGTGCCAGCAGCCCCCAGGTGAACTCCGGGACTAGCGGTGGAGACGAGCAGTACTTC.

CDR3 protein: CASSPNQRGTLETQYF. CDR3 nucleotides: TGTGCCAGCAGCCCTAACCAGCGGGGGACATTGGAGACCCAGTACTTC. This rearrangement joins TRBV7-3 to TRBJ2-5; 8 bases are shared with TRBD2. V shed 5 bases, J shed 5 bases, and the junction held 13 bases outside the gene matches. The CDR3 length is 16 residues. Germline CDR1 is SGHTA and CDR2 is FQGTGA.

V and J are TRBV10-3 and TRBJ1-6; 10 bases are shared with TRBD1. J gave up 7 bases and V 7 bases, and 10 bases lay outside the gene matches. Germline V lookup: CDR1 ENHRY, CDR2 SYGVKD. The CDR3 is made up of 16 amino acids. The CDR3 bases are TGTGCCATCAAAAGGGACAGGGGCTTTTTAAATTCACCCCTCCACTTT. Translation: CAIKRDRGFLNSPLHF.

As to this clone: This sample also contains other DNA sequences that code for the same CDR3. The rearrangement joins TRBV28 to TRBJ1-2; maybe TRBD1 (5 bases). V lost 3 bases to trimming and J lost 8 bases, with 10 bases between them. This CDR3 is 12 amino acids long. CDR1 and CDR2 from the germline V gene are MDHEN and SYDVKM. CDR3 bases: TGTGCCAGCAGTTTCGGGGGAGACGGCTACACCTTC. Translating it yields CASSFGGDGYTF.

V and J are TRBV27 and TRBJ2-1; the D gene is possibly TRBD2 (5 bases). This CDR3 has 13 amino acids. With 2 bases removed from V and 9 bases from J, the gap between germline ends came to 11 bases. Germline lookup yields CDR1 MNHEY and CDR2 SMNVEV (reference sequence). This CDR3 is CASSLTPGSEQFF. The DNA of the CDR3 is TGTGCCAGCAGTTTAACCCCGGGGAGTGAGCAGTTCTTC.

A note on this clone: This sample includes further DNA sequences coding for the same CDR3. In DNA form, the CDR3 reads TGTGCCAGCAGCTTAGCCGGGACAGGCAACAATGAGCAGTTCTTC. Its protein is CASSLAGTGNNEQFF. The chain links TRBV7-8 to TRBJ2-1, with 8 bases fitting TRBD1. Trimming cost V 0 bases and J 5 bases; bases outside gene matches: 3. The CDR3 loop spans 15 amino acids. Germline V gene data show CDR1 as SGHVS and CDR2 as FQNEAQ.

This rearrangement joins TRBV5-6 to TRBJ1-1; D call uncertain. Trimming removed 2 bases from V and 4 bases from J, with 6 bases in between. The CDR3 spans 12 residues. In germline, CDR1 is SGHDT, CDR2 YYEEEE. CDR3 loop: CASSFLGTEAFF. CDR3 in DNA: TGTGCCAGCAGCTTTTTGGGCACTGAAGCTTTCTTT.

The chain combines TRBV19 with TRBJ2-2, with 8 bases that match TRBD2. V gave up 4 bases and J gave up 3 bases; unmatched junction bases: 4. The V gene's germline CDR1 is LNHDA and CDR2 SQIVND (reference sequence). CDR3 length equals 15 residues. CDR3 nucleotides: TGTGCCAGTAGTAGGCTAGCGGGTCACACCGGGGAGCTGTTTTTT. This gives the protein CASSRLAGHTGELFF.